Below, 13 T cell receptor beta chains from the same sample are listed, as sequenced in a study of blood T cell repertoires in COVID-19. TCRdb's copy holds only in-frame clones and misses some; the assay was immunoSEQ multiplex PCR. The repertoire holds approximately 27,000 clones, with roughly 84% as singletons. Sample: peripheral blood. Every receptor here comes from a human donor in a cohort sampled during active COVID-19.

The chain couples TRBV27 to TRBJ2-1, with 13 bases that match TRBD2. CDR1 and CDR2 from the germline V gene are MNHEY and SMNVEV (reference sequence). V trimming: 6 bases; J trimming: 3 bases; junction bases outside the gene matches: 8. This CDR3 is 17 amino acids long. CDR3 in amino acids: CASRRRTSGSIYNEQFF. CDR3 coding DNA: TGTGCCAGCAGACGGAGGACTAGCGGGAGCATCTACAATGAGCAGTTCTTC.

The gene calls are TRBV29-1 and TRBJ2-7; D is possibly TRBD1 (6 bases). Germline V gene data show CDR1 as SQVTM and CDR2 as ANQGSEA. Deletions cut 7 bases from V and 6 bases from J, with 13 bases between. CDR3 size: 11 residues. CDR3 in amino acids: CSGKTGPEQYF. In DNA, the CDR3 is TGCAGCGGCAAAACAGGGCCCGAGCAGTACTTC.

With respect to this clone: The sample contains more than one DNA sequence encoding this CDR3. The J gene is TRBJ1-1, the V gene TRBV4-1; tentatively, D is TRBD1 (5 bases). Germline CDR1 and CDR2: MGHRA and YSYEKL. V lost 1 base, J lost 0 bases, and 9 bases lay in between. The CDR3 contains 15 residues. In nucleotides, the CDR3 is TGCGCCAGCAGCCAAGCTAGACAGTTGAACACTGAAGCTTTCTTT. It specifies CASSQARQLNTEAFF.

J is TRBJ2-7 and V is TRBV6-5; 11 bases line up with TRBD2. The CDR3 runs 15 residues. Trimming took 8 bases from V and 2 from J; bases not matched to a gene: 8. In germline, CDR1 is MNHEY, CDR2 SVGAGI. The CDR3: CASRNRLAGPYEQYF. The DNA of the CDR3 is TGTGCCAGCCGTAACAGACTAGCGGGACCCTACGAGCAGTACTTC.

The sample holds a few counts of this clone. The rearrangement joins TRBV19 to TRBJ2-1, with TRBD2 matching 9 bases. Germline V CDR1 and CDR2: LNHDA, SQIVND (reference sequence). This CDR3 spans 18 amino acids. J gave up 4 bases and V 0 bases, and 10 bases lay outside the gene matches. The CDR3 sequence is CASSIDSLTSGGYNEQFF. CDR3 DNA sequence: TGTGCCAGTAGTATAGATTCCCTGACTAGCGGAGGTTACAATGAGCAGTTCTTC.

This clone was counted only a few times. The V call is TRBV2, the J call TRBJ2-7, with 14 bases identical to TRBD2. Germline V gives CDR1 SNHLY, CDR2 FYNNEI. The length of the CDR3 is 15 residues. Trimming removed 6 bases from V and 4 bases from J; junction bases left unmatched: 5. The CDR3 is CASRGGLAGVYEQYF. CDR3 DNA sequence: TGTGCCAGCAGGGGGGGACTAGCGGGAGTATACGAGCAGTACTTC.

This chain connects TRBV12-5 to TRBJ1-2, with unresolved D. The length of the CDR3 is 15 residues. Trimming stripped 6 bases from V and 4 bases from J, with 18 bases between. Germline loops: CDR1 LGHNT, CDR2 FRNRAP. CDR3 bases: TGTGCTAGTGGGCGAAGCGAGGGATTGAGCTATGGCTACACCTTC. This sequence encodes CASGRSEGLSYGYTF.

This clone was counted only a few times. J is TRBJ2-7 and V is TRBV6-2 or TRBV6-3; the match to TRBD2 covers 8 bases. J lost 5 bases, V lost 4 bases, and 7 bases had no gene match. Germline assignment: CDR1 MNHEY and CDR2 SVGEGT. The CDR3 has 14 residues. This CDR3 reads CASSSSAGANEQYF. The CDR3, as DNA: TGTGCCAGCAGTTCTTCAGCGGGAGCCAACGAGCAGTACTTC.

The chain employs TRBV5-4 and TRBJ2-7; 8 nucleotides agree with TRBD1. Looked up from germline, CDR1 is SGHNT and CDR2 is YYREEE (reference sequence). The junction had 6 bases not matched to a gene; V was cut back by 4 bases and J by 0 bases. The CDR3 extends over 15 amino acids. The CDR3 here is CASSPRDRSSYEQYF. CDR3 nucleotides: TGTGCCAGCAGCCCCCGGGACAGGAGCTCCTACGAGCAGTACTTC.

This clone appeared a few times. The chain joins TRBV18 to TRBJ1-3, with D tentatively TRBD1 (5 bases). The V end was cut by 0 bases, the J end by 4 bases, with 10 bases between. The CDR3 covers 15 residues. Germline lookup yields CDR1 KGHSH and CDR2 LQKENI. The CDR3: CASSPPGTTGNTIYF. The CDR3 DNA reads as TGTGCCAGCTCACCACCAGGGACTACAGGAAACACCATATATTTT.

This clone was seen only a few times. V and J are TRBV4-2 and TRBJ2-7; the match to TRBD2 covers 15 bases. Germline CDR1 and CDR2: LGHNA and YNFKEQ. The V segment lost 1 base and the J segment 7 bases; nucleotides outside the gene matches: 2. This CDR3 comprises 15 residues. The CDR3 DNA follows: TGTGCCAGCAGCCAAGCGGGACTAGCGGGGGGTGAGCAGTACTTC. Protein product: CASSQAGLAGGEQYF.

Turning to this clone: The junction shows a germline mismatch at one end, possibly a read error. The chain couples TRBV5-1 to TRBJ1-2; D is possibly TRBD1 (6 bases). Germline loops: CDR1 SGHRS, CDR2 YFSETQ. The CDR3 is 14 residues long. This CDR3 reads CASSLDRNNYGYTF. The CDR3 DNA sequence: TGCGCCAGCAGTTTGGACAGAAATAACTATGGCTACACCTTC.

This chain links TRBV5-1 with TRBJ2-3; perhaps TRBD1 as D (6 bases). Looked up from germline, CDR1 is SGHRS and CDR2 is YFSETQ. This CDR3 region has 15 residues. V shed 3 bases and J shed 6 bases, with 17 bases lying between them. The CDR3 bases are TGCGCCAGCAGCTCCGAGGGACATCCGGCGGATACGCAGTATTTT. Protein product: CASSSEGHPADTQYF.